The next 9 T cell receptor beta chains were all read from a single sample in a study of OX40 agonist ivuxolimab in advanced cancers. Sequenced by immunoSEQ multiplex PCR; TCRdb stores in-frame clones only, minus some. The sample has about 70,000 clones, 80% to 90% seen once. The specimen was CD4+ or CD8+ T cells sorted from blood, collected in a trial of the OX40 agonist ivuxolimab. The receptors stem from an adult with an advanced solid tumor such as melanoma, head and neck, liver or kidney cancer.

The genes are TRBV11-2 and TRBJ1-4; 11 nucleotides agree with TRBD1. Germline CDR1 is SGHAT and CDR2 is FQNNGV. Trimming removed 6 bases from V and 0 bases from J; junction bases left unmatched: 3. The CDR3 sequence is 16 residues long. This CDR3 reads CASRPGQGATNEKLFF. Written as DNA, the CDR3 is TGTGCCAGCAGACCGGGACAGGGGGCAACTAATGAAAAACTGTTTTTT.

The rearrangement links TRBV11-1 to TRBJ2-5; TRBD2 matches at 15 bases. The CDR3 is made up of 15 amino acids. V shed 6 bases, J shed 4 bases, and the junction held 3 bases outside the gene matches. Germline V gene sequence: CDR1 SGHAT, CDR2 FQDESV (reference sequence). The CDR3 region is CASSWTSGRGETQYF. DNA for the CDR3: TGTGCCAGCAGTTGGACTAGCGGGAGGGGAGAGACCCAGTACTTC.

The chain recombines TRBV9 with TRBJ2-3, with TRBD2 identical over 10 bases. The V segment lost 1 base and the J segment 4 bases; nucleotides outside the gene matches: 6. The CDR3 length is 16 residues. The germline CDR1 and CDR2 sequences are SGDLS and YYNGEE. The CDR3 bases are TGTGCCAGCAGCGTAAAACTAGCGGGACGCTCAGATACGCAGTATTTT. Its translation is CASSVKLAGRSDTQYF. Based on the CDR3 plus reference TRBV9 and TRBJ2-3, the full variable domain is DSGVTQTPKHLITATGQRVTLRCSPRSGDLSVYWYQQSLDQGLQFLIQYYNGEERAKGNILERFSAQQFPDLHSELNLSSLELGDSALYFCASSVKLAGRSDTQYFGPGTRLTVL.

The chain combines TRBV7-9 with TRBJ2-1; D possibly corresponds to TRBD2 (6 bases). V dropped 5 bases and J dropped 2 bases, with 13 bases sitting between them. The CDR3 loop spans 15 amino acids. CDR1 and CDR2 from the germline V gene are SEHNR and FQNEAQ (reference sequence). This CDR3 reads CASSPPGTPYNEQFF. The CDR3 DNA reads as TGTGCCAGCAGCCCCCCCGGGACTCCCTACAATGAGCAGTTCTTC. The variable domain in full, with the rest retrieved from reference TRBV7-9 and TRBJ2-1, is DTGVSQNPRHKITKRGQNVTFRCDPISEHNRLYWYRQTLGQGPEFLTYFQNEAQLEKSRLLSDRFSAERPKGSFSTLEIQRTEQGDSAMYLCASSPPGTPYNEQFFGPGTRLTVL.

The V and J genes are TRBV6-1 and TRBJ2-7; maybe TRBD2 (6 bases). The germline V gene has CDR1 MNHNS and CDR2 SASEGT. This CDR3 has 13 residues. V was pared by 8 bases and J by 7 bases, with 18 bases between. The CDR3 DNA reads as TGTGCCAGCGGAGGGTTAATCGGGCAAGAGCAGTACTTC. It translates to CASGGLIGQEQYF.

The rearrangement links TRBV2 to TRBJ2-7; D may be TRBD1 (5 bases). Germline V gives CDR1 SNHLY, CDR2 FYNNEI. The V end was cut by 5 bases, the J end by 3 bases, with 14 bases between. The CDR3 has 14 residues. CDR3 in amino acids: CASSFTGQGYEQYF. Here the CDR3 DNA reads TGTGCCAGCAGTTTCACCGGACAAGGCTACGAGCAGTACTTC.

CDR3 loop: CASSSTSGEYEQYF. DNA of the CDR3: TGCGCCAGCAGCTCGACTAGCGGGGAGTACGAGCAGTACTTC. The rearrangement links TRBV5-1 to TRBJ2-7, with 11 bases identical to TRBD2. The CDR3 is 14 residues long. Per the germline V gene, CDR1 is SGHRS and CDR2 is YFSETQ. The V segment lost 3 bases and the J segment 4 bases; nucleotides outside the gene matches: 3.

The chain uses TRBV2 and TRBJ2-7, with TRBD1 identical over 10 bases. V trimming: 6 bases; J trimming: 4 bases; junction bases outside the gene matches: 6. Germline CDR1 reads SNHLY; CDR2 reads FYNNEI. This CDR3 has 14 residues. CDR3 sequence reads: CASRPDRGLYEQYF. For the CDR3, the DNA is TGTGCCAGCAGACCCGACAGGGGGCTGTACGAGCAGTACTTC.

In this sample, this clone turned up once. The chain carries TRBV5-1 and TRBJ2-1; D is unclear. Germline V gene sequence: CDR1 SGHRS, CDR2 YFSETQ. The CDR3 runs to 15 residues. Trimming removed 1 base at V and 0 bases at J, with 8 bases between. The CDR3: CASSLIADSYNEQFF. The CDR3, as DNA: TGCGCCAGCAGCTTGATTGCCGACTCCTACAATGAGCAGTTCTTC.